Listed here is a single T cell receptor beta chain. Its antigen is still unknown. Per-base qualities were not stored, and no clone one base away is much larger. CDR1 and CDR2 are read off the germline V gene as ENHRY and SYGVKD. At the junction V is shortened by 3 bases and J by 11 bases, with 11 bases in between. Taken from cysteine to phenylalanine, the CDR3 has 12 residues. Solely the CDR3 DNA is kept, with 36 bases framed from the first base. The data stem from a study of control samples from healthy donors and cancer patients (dated by TCRdb to 2018 to 2020). Library generation was performed with the immunoSEQ multiplex PCR assay. Not all clones reach the TCRdb copy of this immuneACCESS table, which keeps in-frame sequences only. Checked studies attribute under half of the gap to unresolved V genes and leave the rest unexplained. This sample comprises approximately 86,000 clones, around nine tenths of them detected only once. The top ten clones comprise around 20% of the sample.

The sequence is built from TRBV10-3 and TRBJ1-5, with the D gene too uncertain to name. The sequencing sample was made of blood. The sequence was collected from a man aged 25-45 years in good health. The CDR3 sequence is CAISDPDLAQHF. Here is the DNA: TGTGCCATCAGTGACCCAGACCTGGCCCAGCATTTT.